The 6 T cell receptor beta chains reported below all come from one sample, sequenced in a study of T-cell reconstitution after alpha-beta-depleted transplantation in children. Using unique molecular identifiers, the investigators prepared the TCRbeta library. TCRdb analysed the PCR reads with MiXCR anew, one entry per CDR3 protein. The sample lists approximately 110,000 distinct CDR3 sequences; 23% were seen once. The material sequenced was PBMCs, mostly from graft donor cells, taken 180 days after TCRalphabeta/CD19-depleted stem cell transplant. These receptors all stem from a male patient between 2 and 15 years old who had a stem cell transplant for chronic granulomatous disease, so the T cells may come from the graft donor.

The chain recombines TRBV20-1 with TRBJ2-1; the match to TRBD2 covers 14 bases. The CDR3 is 12 residues long. Germline loops: CDR1 DFQATT, CDR2 SNEGSKA (reference sequence). With 3 bases clipped from V and 13 bases from J, the junction kept 2 bases outside the gene matches. Here the CDR3 reads CSARGLAGAQFF. CDR3 coding DNA: TGCAGTGCTAGGGGACTAGCGGGGGCACAGTTCTTC.

This clonotype was picked up many times. The J gene is TRBJ2-1, the V gene TRBV20-1; 7 positions agree with TRBD2. The J segment lost 8 bases and the V segment lost 6 bases, leaving 10 bases of the junction unmatched. CDR3 length: 13 amino acids. Looked up from germline, CDR1 is DFQATT and CDR2 is SNEGSKA (reference sequence). CDR3 sequence reads: CSATMGGEDEQFF. For the CDR3, the DNA is TGCAGTGCAACAATGGGGGGGGAGGATGAGCAGTTCTTC.

This clonotype came up once. A read error is possible here, since a much larger clone lies one base away. The V call is TRBV20-1, the J call TRBJ2-1, with D uncertain. Trimming shortened V by 1 base and J by 0 bases, and 10 bases separated the two germline ends. This CDR3 is built from 15 residues. CDR1 is DFQATT and CDR2 is SNEGSKA in the germline V gene (reference sequence). The CDR3 DNA follows: TGCAGTGCTAGAGTGGACGCCCGCTCCTACAATGAGCAGTTCTTC. Its translation is CSARVDARSYNEQFF.

Turning to this clonotype: Relative to the germline gene, one junction end is altered; a read error may explain this. The V and J genes are TRBV19 and TRBJ1-1; TRBD1 matches at 7 bases. The V gene's germline CDR1 is LNHDA and CDR2 SQIVND (reference sequence). The CDR3 has 14 residues. The CDR3 protein is CASSIPTGRSEAFF. CDR3 DNA: TGTGCCAGTAGTATACCGACAGGGAGATCGGAAGCTTTCTTC. Combining the CDR3 with reference TRBV19 and TRBJ1-1 gives the whole variable domain DGGITQSPKYLFRKEGQNVTLSCEQNLNHDAMYWYRQDPGQGLRLIYYSQIVNDFQKGDIAEGYSVSREKKESFPLTVTSAQKNPTAFYLCASSIPTGRSEAFFGQGTRLTVV.

The rearrangement joins TRBV20-1 to TRBJ2-1; TRBD2 agrees at 7 bases. This CDR3 is 14 amino acids long. Losses at the gene ends were 6 bases for V and 4 bases for J; bases not matched to a gene: 9. The germline V gene has CDR1 DFQATT and CDR2 SNEGSKA (reference sequence). In DNA, the CDR3 is TGCAGTGCCCCCCGAGTGGGGGGGTACAATGAGCAGTTCTTC. Its protein product is CSAPRVGGYNEQFF.

CDR3 in amino acids: CASSPGGREGTEAFF. The CDR3 nucleotides are TGTGCCAGCAGTCCAGGGGGTCGGGAGGGCACTGAAGCTTTCTTT. V usage is TRBV12-3 or TRBV12-4 and J usage is TRBJ1-1, with 7 bases matching TRBD1. V shed 5 bases and J 4 bases; nucleotides not matched to a gene: 10. The CDR3 has 15 residues.